The clone carrying this TCR beta chain was counted a few times. Each TCR beta library was made by quantitative 5'-RACE that incorporated molecular barcodes. TCRdb called the 5' RACE reads again in MiXCR, with one record for every CDR3 protein. This table holds 250,000 to 350,000 distinct CDR3 sequences, 20% to 25% found once. Germline assignment: CDR1 KGHDR and CDR2 SFDVKD. This CDR3 comprises 13 residues. V dropped 1 base and J dropped 4 bases, with 6 bases sitting between them. This sample is drawn from a study of CD8 T cells in ankylosing spondylitis. The chain joins TRBV24-1 to TRBJ2-5; D is perhaps TRBD2 (5 bases). This sequence was found in a female donor with ankylosing spondylitis or in good health (not recorded which). The material sequenced was blood, either unsorted or a sorted T cell fraction (not recorded which). CDR3 amino acids: CATSDFEGETQYF. For the CDR3, the DNA is TGTGCCACCAGTGATTTTGAGGGAGAGACCCAGTACTTC.